One and the same sample provided the 4 T cell receptor beta chains below, sequenced in a study of blood T cell repertoires in COVID-19. Libraries were prepared by immunoSEQ multiplex PCR; TCRdb keeps only in-frame clonotypes and omits some of them. The data contain approximately 150,000 clones, roughly 84% of them singletons. Material for sequencing was peripheral blood. The receptors were gathered from a woman aged 50 to 65 with COVID-19, enrolled during active disease.

The chain carries TRBV10-2 and TRBJ2-7, with D tentatively TRBD2 (6 bases). The V end was cut by 7 bases, the J end by 5 bases, with 24 bases between. CDR3 length equals 16 residues. Germline loops: CDR1 WSHSY, CDR2 SAAADI. The CDR3 sequence: CASTTVGGFKMDEQYF. CDR3 nucleotides: TGCGCCAGCACCACCGTGGGGGGTTTTAAGATGGACGAGCAGTACTTC.

This sequence joins TRBV3-1 (or the pseudogene TRBV3-2) and TRBJ2-7, with 11 bases lining up with TRBD1. The CDR3 has 15 residues. From germline, CDR1 is LGHDT and CDR2 YNNKEL (reference sequence). J gave up 2 bases and V 3 bases, and 3 bases lay outside the gene matches. CDR3 sequence reads: CASSHEGQGAYEQYF. CDR3 DNA: TGTGCCAGCAGCCACGAGGGACAGGGGGCCTACGAGCAGTACTTC.

The chain links TRBV7-8 to TRBJ1-5, with D perhaps TRBD1 (5 bases). The CDR3 extends over 14 amino acids. The ends were cut back, 5 bases at V and 5 bases at J, with 13 bases in the middle. CDR1 is SGHVS, CDR2 FQNEAQ, per germline. CDR3 sequence: CASSRGQVDQPQHF. The CDR3 DNA reads as TGTGCCAGCAGCCGAGGACAAGTGGATCAGCCCCAGCATTTT.

The chain couples TRBV30 to TRBJ1-4; a possible D gene is TRBD1 (5 bases). CDR1 and CDR2 from the germline V gene are GTSNPN and SVGIG (reference sequence). Trimming cost V 3 bases and J 7 bases, with 12 bases left between them. CDR3 length equals 13 residues. CDR3 nucleotides: TGTGCCTGGAGCAGACAGAGTGCTGAAAAACTGTTTTTT. Translated: CAWSRQSAEKLFF.